The rows below give T cell receptor beta chains drawn from one sample of a study of shared clonotypes between healthy human individuals. Sequenced by immunoSEQ multiplex PCR; TCRdb stores in-frame clones only, minus some. The sample includes 1,500,000 or so clones, 98% of them seen just once. Input material: naive CD4+ T cells sorted from blood. Receptors were obtained from a man aged 30-40 years in good health. The CDR3 runs from the conserved cysteine through the conserved F or W. Each record gives: CDR3 length, J gene, V gene, D gene, clone size, CDR3 DNA, CDR3 protein. A D gene is named only where the DNA matches it firmly. Rows give clone size only sometimes, using once, few, many, or a class for an expanded clone.

>16|TRBJ2-2|TRBV5-1|TRBD2|.
TGCGCCAGCAGCTCTGGATGGCTAGCGGGAACCGGGGAGCTGTTTTTT
CASSSGWLAGTGELFF
>13|TRBJ1-1|TRBV2|.|.
TGTGCCACCAGGGGCCCCGGGGGCACTGAAGCTTTCTTT
CATRGPGGTEAFF
>15|TRBJ1-2|TRBV18|.|.
TGTGCCAGCTCACCTTTACACACAGCGGCGGATGGCTACACCTTC
CASSPLHTAADGYTF
>14|TRBJ2-2|TRBV4-3|.|.
TGCGCCAGCAGCCAAGATTCGGGCACCGGGGAGCTGTTTTTT
CASSQDSGTGELFF
>14|TRBJ1-2|TRBV11-2|.|once
TGTGCCAGCAGCTTAGGGATGTCTAACTATGGCTACACCTTC
CASSLGMSNYGYTF
>19|TRBJ2-5|TRBV18|.|.
TGTGCCAGCTCACCAGTCCTCCAGGGCGGATGGACAGTGATAGAGACCCAGTACTTC
CASSPVLQGGWTVIETQYF
>15|TRBJ2-1|TRBV5-1|.|.
TGCGCCAGCAGCTTGGAGCGGCCCCCCGCCGATGAGCAGTTCTTC
CASSLERPPADEQFF
>15|TRBJ2-2|TRBV28|.|once
TGTGCCAGCAGTTTCCGTCCCGGGGAAACCGGGGAGCTGTTTTTT
CASSFRPGETGELFF
>11|TRBJ2-7|TRBV2|.|.
TGTGCCAGCAGTGAGAGACACGAGCAGTACTTC
CASSERHEQYF
>14|TRBJ1-1|TRBV5-1|.|.
TGCGCCAGCAGCTTGGCTGCAGGGAGCACTGAAGCTTTCTTT
CASSLAAGSTEAFF
>14|TRBJ1-1|TRBV5-1|.|.
TGCGCCAGCAGCAGGGGACCTCCTTGGGCTGAAGCTTTCTTT
CASSRGPPWAEAFF
>15|TRBJ2-7|TRBV6-5|.|.
TGTGCCAGCAGAGCCACTAGCCACGGTGCCTACGAGCAGTACTTC
CASRATSHGAYEQYF
>14|TRBJ2-7|TRBV7-9|TRBD1|.
TGTGCCAGCAGCCCGGACAGGGCCAACTACGAGCAGTACTTC
CASSPDRANYEQYF
>14|TRBJ1-5|TRBV27|TRBD1|.
TGTGCCAGCAGTTTGCGACAGGGCGGTCAGCCCCAGCATTTT
CASSLRQGGQPQHF
>13|TRBJ2-7|TRBV6-1|.|.
TGTGCCAGCAGAGGGAACGCGGGCTACGAGCAGTACTTC
CASRGNAGYEQYF
>15|TRBJ2-2|TRBV25-1|.|.
TGTGCCAGCAGAACCTCAGGGGCAGGTAGTGGGGAGCTGTTTTTT
CASRTSGAGSGELFF
>15|TRBJ2-1|TRBV5-4|.|.
TGTGCCAGCAGCCCGCGGAGAGGGGACTACAATGAGCAGTTCTTC
CASSPRRGDYNEQFF
>15|TRBJ2-1|TRBV7-2|.|.
TGTGCCAGCAGCGACCGGGACGTAGGATACAATGAGCAGTTCTTC
CASSDRDVGYNEQFF
>17|TRBJ2-1|TRBV27|.|.
TGTGCCAGCTCCTTCAAGGTCAGACCGCTCGCCTACAATGAGCAGTTCTTC
CASSFKVRPLAYNEQFF
>15|TRBJ2-7|TRBV27|TRBD1|.
TGTGCCAGCAATCCACAGGGGCGGATTAACTACGAGCAGTACTTC
CASNPQGRINYEQYF
>16|TRBJ2-2|TRBV7-2|.|.
TGTGCCAGCAAACCGAGATTGACTCACAACACCGGGGAGCTGTTTTTT
CASKPRLTHNTGELFF